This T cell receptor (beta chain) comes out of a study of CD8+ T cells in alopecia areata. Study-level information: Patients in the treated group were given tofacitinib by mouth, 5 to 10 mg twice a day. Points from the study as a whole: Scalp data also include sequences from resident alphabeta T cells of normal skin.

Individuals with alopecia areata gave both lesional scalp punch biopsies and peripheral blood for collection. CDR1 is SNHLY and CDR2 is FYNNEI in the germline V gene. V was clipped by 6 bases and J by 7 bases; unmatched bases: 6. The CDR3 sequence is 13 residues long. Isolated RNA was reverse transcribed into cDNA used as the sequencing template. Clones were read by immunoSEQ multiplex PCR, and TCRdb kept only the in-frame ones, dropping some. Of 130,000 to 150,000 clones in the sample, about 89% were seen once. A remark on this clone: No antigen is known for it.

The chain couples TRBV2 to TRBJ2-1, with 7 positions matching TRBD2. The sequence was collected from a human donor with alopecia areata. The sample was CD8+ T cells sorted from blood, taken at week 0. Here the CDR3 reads CASRFGLVNEQFF. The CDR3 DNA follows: TGTGCCAGCAGGTTTGGACTAGTTAATGAGCAGTTCTTC.